This T cell receptor (beta chain) was retrieved from a study of memory CD4+ T cells and cytomegalovirus serostatus. The CDR3 runs 11 residues. With 3 bases removed from V and 2 bases from J, the gap between germline ends came to 3 bases. Germline CDR1 SGHKS, CDR2 YYEKEE (reference sequence). Single viable CD3+CD4+CD8-CD45RO+ cells were sorted as the memory CD4+ T cells. Total CD4+ T cells were enriched by CD4 positive selection. Produced via immunoSEQ multiplex PCR; TCRdb's table is partial and in-frame only. The sample lists some 80,000 clones, around 80% occurring once. Sequenced input: memory CD4+ T cells from blood. This receptor was identified in an adult in good health and CMV-seronegative. The J gene is TRBJ2-7, the V gene TRBV5-5; D not certain. CDR3 in DNA: TGTGCCAGCAGCTCCCCCTACGAGCAGTACTTC. It translates to CASSSPYEQYF.